Given below is one TCR beta chain in context. Antigen unknown. TCRdb re-derived calls from the reads in MiXCR, one entry per CDR3 protein. The repertoire has about 68,000 distinct CDR3 sequences, 63% of them found once; the top ten carry 7.6%. Germline CDR1 and CDR2: SGHRS and YFSETQ. The junction had 10 bases not matched to a gene; V was cut back by 4 bases and J by 5 bases. The CDR3 contains 16 residues. Graft donor-derived T-allo10 cells were described as host-alloantigen-specific, anergic, and alloantigen-specifically suppressive. This entry belongs to a study of type 1 regulatory T cells. About the study: T-allo10 is an in vitro-generated, Tr1-enriched CD4 T cell product specific for alloantigen.

The sample was cultured T cells, either the whole culture or a sorted T cell fraction (not recorded which). This sample's subset: Tr1-enriched cell product generated in vitro against host alloantigens. This chain connects TRBV5-1 to TRBJ2-1, with TRBD1 matching over 9 bases. This receptor was obtained from a human donor in good health. The CDR3 DNA reads TGCGCCAGCAGCAAACACAGGGGGCGGTCGGACAATGAGCAGTTCTTC. This translates into CASSKHRGRSDNEQFF.